The T cell receptor beta chain under discussion was sequenced for a study of blood T cell repertoires in COVID-19. Clones were sequenced by immunoSEQ multiplex PCR, and TCRdb holds only the in-frame ones, with some missing. The repertoire has approximately 110,000 clones, 80% to 90% of them found once; the top ten carry about 2%. The V end was cut by 5 bases, the J end by 6 bases, with 14 bases between. This CDR3 is built from 14 residues. Germline CDR1 is MNHEY and CDR2 is SVGAGI. Sequenced: peripheral blood. This chain connects TRBV6-5 to TRBJ2-1, with TRBD2 as a possible D gene (5 bases). The clonotype originates from a human donor in a cohort sampled during active COVID-19. This CDR3 is CASSPSLSGNEQFF. CDR3 in DNA: TGTGCCAGCAGTCCCAGTCTGAGCGGCAATGAGCAGTTCTTC.